The rows below give T cell receptor beta chains drawn from one sample of a study of CD8 T cells in Susac syndrome. Using its own MiXCR run on the immunoSEQ multiplex PCR reads, TCRdb lists one record per CDR3 protein. The repertoire consists of some 110,000 distinct CDR3 sequences, with around 94% occurring once and the leading ten covering approximately 0.097%. Sequencing was done on a sample of CD4+ T cells from PBMCs. These TCRs come from a human donor with multiple sclerosis. CDR3s include the opening cysteine and the closing phenylalanine or tryptophan. Each record gives: clone size, J gene, V gene, D gene, CDR3 DNA, CDR3 protein. The D gene is left open where the match is weak. Clone size is shown for a subset of rows, as once, few, many or a class of expanded clone.

clone size: NA
J gene: TRBJ2-1
V gene: TRBV30
D gene: NA
CDR3 DNA: TGTGCCTGGAGCCGCCGCTCCTACAATGAGCAGTTCTTC
CDR3 protein: CAWSRRSYNEQFF

clone size: once
J gene: TRBJ2-4
V gene: TRBV6-2/TRBV6-3
D gene: NA
CDR3 DNA: TGTGCCAGCAGGGATTCGACAGCCATAGCCAAAAACATTCAGTACTTC
CDR3 protein: CASRDSTAIAKNIQYF

clone size: few
J gene: TRBJ2-1
V gene: TRBV30
D gene: NA
CDR3 DNA: TGTGCCTGGAGAGGCGGCAGCGGGCCCTACAATGAGCAGTTCTTC
CDR3 protein: CAWRGGSGPYNEQFF

clone size: NA
J gene: TRBJ2-5
V gene: TRBV5-1
D gene: TRBD1
CDR3 DNA: TGCGCCAGCAGCTTACCGGGACAGAAAGAGACCCAGTACTTC
CDR3 protein: CASSLPGQKETQYF

clone size: NA
J gene: TRBJ1-5
V gene: TRBV28
D gene: TRBD1
CDR3 DNA: TGTGCCAGCAGTTTCGGGGGACAGCAGCCCCAGCATTTT
CDR3 protein: CASSFGGQQPQHF

clone size: NA
J gene: TRBJ2-7
V gene: TRBV28
D gene: NA
CDR3 DNA: TGTGCCAGCAGTTTCGGAGGAGAGGAGCAGTACTTC
CDR3 protein: CASSFGGEEQYF

clone size: NA
J gene: TRBJ2-5
V gene: TRBV7-7
D gene: NA
CDR3 DNA: TGTGCCAGCAGCTTGGAGGGGCGCAAGGAGACCCAGTACTTC
CDR3 protein: CASSLEGRKETQYF

clone size: NA
J gene: TRBJ2-5
V gene: TRBV12-3/TRBV12-4
D gene: TRBD2
CDR3 DNA: TGTGCCAGCAGTCCACTAGCGGGGTTGGAGACCCAGTACTTC
CDR3 protein: CASSPLAGLETQYF

clone size: NA
J gene: TRBJ1-1
V gene: TRBV20-1
D gene: NA
CDR3 DNA: TGCAGTGCACAGACAGGATCCATCCCCCAAGCTTTCTTT
CDR3 protein: CSAQTGSIPQAFF

clone size: NA
J gene: TRBJ1-1
V gene: TRBV7-3
D gene: NA
CDR3 DNA: TGTGCCAGCAGCAAGGACAGAAACACTGAAGCTTTCTTT
CDR3 protein: CASSKDRNTEAFF